The clone carrying this TCR beta chain was picked up many times. Its antigen remains unknown. The sample comes from a study of tumor and adjacent non-tumor tissue in lung cancer. Study-level background: There were 11 to 13 adenocarcinoma, 2 squamous cell carcinoma and 1 small cell lung cancer cases. The study's findings and limits: Shorter survival was associated with higher TCR diversity in tumors. Significantly higher TCR diversity was found in tumor than normal lung. In normal lung, the top 100 clones were significantly more dominant than in tumor.

A modified ARM-PCR protocol with three rounds of nested PCR amplified TCRbeta. TCRdb used MiXCR to reprocess the multiplex PCR reads, holding one entry per CDR3 protein. Of around 120,000 distinct CDR3 sequences listed, about 66% are singletons. CDR1 SQVTM and CDR2 ANQGSEA come from the germline V gene. The germline V and J ends were trimmed by 6 bases and 2 bases, with 8 bases remaining between them. This CDR3 is 12 amino acids long. The template was RNA from unsorted bulk tissue. This clonotype originated in a man aged 25 to 40 with non-small cell lung cancer. The sequenced sample consisted of lung tumor tissue. The chain has TRBV29-1 and TRBJ1-5, with D hard to call. CDR3 DNA sequence: TGCAGCGTCCTTGCGGGCAATCAGCCCCAGCATTTT. This sequence encodes CSVLAGNQPQHF.